The clone carrying this T cell receptor beta chain occurred a few times. The target antigen is unknown. Produced via immunoSEQ multiplex PCR; TCRdb's table is partial and in-frame only. This sample carries about 2.2 million clones, around 95% of them seen once, and the ten largest clones take about 1.7%. This sample was included in a study of shared clonotypes between healthy human individuals. Whole-study context: Each donor's CD4 naive and CD4 memory cells filled three plates apiece, CD8 naive two, and CD8 memory one.

Trimming removed 6 bases from V and 2 bases from J; junction bases left unmatched: 5. The germline V gene has CDR1 WSHSY and CDR2 SAAADI. This CDR3 region has 14 residues. As defined, naive CD8 cells were CD45RO-negative and positively selected for CCR7, with terminally differentiated effector memory CD45RA+ cells excluded. Study-wide results and caveats: Larger richness was generally estimated for naive than memory subsets. About 5% of naive CD4 clonotypes were shared across four donors.

This chain joins TRBV10-2 and TRBJ2-5, with 8 bases identical to TRBD2. The material sequenced was naive CD8+ T cells from PBMCs. The TCR sequence derives from a man between 18 and 29 years old in good health. Some clones in this sample may be carry-over from other donors' samples. This CDR3 reads CASRTTSEQETQYF. CDR3 nucleotides: TGCGCCAGCAGGACGACTAGCGAACAAGAGACCCAGTACTTC.